This T cell receptor (beta chain) is drawn from a study of blood T cell repertoires in COVID-19. Looking at the study overall: The samples span acute and convalescent COVID-19 from the United States, Italy and Spain. T cells, B-cell-depleted T cells, or PBMCs supplied cDNA or gDNA.

As originally analysed: Amplification of reference gene primers provided the estimated nucleated cell counts. Method: immunoSEQ multiplex PCR; TCRdb's copy keeps in-frame clones and lacks some. That table supplies the V and J calls and clone size; D and trimming were determined from the DNA. The sample holds about 360,000 clones, roughly 86% seen once. The V and J ends lost 5 bases and 4 bases, in that order; junction bases with no gene match: 7. The CDR3 has 16 residues. Germline V lookup: CDR1 SNHLY, CDR2 FYNNEI. The receptor was isolated from a human donor in a cohort sampled during active COVID-19. Sequences were obtained from peripheral blood. V gene TRBV2 combines with J gene TRBJ2-3; TRBD1 matches 12 bases. This CDR3 is CASSWPGTGGPDTQYF. The CDR3 DNA follows: TGTGCCAGCAGTTGGCCGGGGACAGGGGGCCCAGATACGCAGTATTTT.